This entry features one T cell receptor (beta chain) sequence. This specimen comes from a study of shared clonotypes between healthy human individuals. Clones were sequenced by immunoSEQ multiplex PCR, and TCRdb holds only the in-frame ones, with some missing. The sample includes around 2.1 million clones, about 93% of them seen just once. Naive CD8 cells comprised CD45RO-negative, CCR7-positively selected cells, excluding terminally differentiated effector memory CD45RA+ cells. The length of the CDR3 is 16 residues. Germline values: CDR1 LGHNT, CDR2 FRNRAP. V lost 0 bases and J 2 bases, leaving 11 bases between the germline ends.

The sequence was collected from a man between 18 and 35 years old in good health. Some clones in this sample may be carry-over from other donors' samples. V gene TRBV12-5 combines with J gene TRBJ1-3; TRBD1 might be the D (6 bases). Sequencing was performed on naive CD8+ T cells from PBMCs. For the CDR3, the DNA is TGTGCTAGTGGTTTGGTAACAGGGTCCGCTGGAAACACCATATATTTT. This gives the protein CASGLVTGSAGNTIYF.